Presented here are 19 T cell receptor beta chains from one specimen sequenced in a study of Ad26.COV2.S vaccination and SARS-CoV-2 variants. Assay: immunoSEQ multiplex PCR; the TCRdb copy retains only in-frame clones and omits some. In the table there are around 450,000 clones, 90% of which are singletons. Stated treatment: approximately 18 received Ad26.COV2.S at low or high dose, single or two shots; roughly 5 received placebo; per-sample allocation not given. Sampling was performed 63 days after the first vaccine or placebo injection. Sequenced here: peripheral blood, sampled in a trial of Ad26.COV2.S vaccine versus placebo. The receptor source for this set is a person between 18 and 65 years old who received the Ad26.COV2.S COVID-19 vaccine or a placebo.

J is TRBJ2-7 and V is TRBV29-1; TRBD2 matches 8 bases. V was clipped by 7 bases and J by 1 base; unmatched bases: 6. CDR3 length: 13 amino acids. Germline V gene data show CDR1 as SQVTM and CDR2 as ANQGSEA. The CDR3 reads CSATGLGSYEQYF. CDR3 DNA sequence: TGCAGCGCAACGGGACTAGGATCCTACGAGCAGTACTTC.

This clone has a single count. The V call is TRBV1, the J call TRBJ2-3; the table's D call of TRBD2 was not tested on the DNA. TRBV1 is a pseudogene locus. The CDR3 extends over 21 amino acids. The DNA of the CDR3 is TGCACCAGCAGCCAAGATGTTCCTGGGGGGACTAGCGGGGCCCGCACAGATACGCAGTATTTT. It encodes CTSSQDVPGGTSGARTDTQYF.

This rearrangement joins TRBV18 to TRBJ1-3; D remains ambiguous. The V end lost 0 bases, the J end lost 4 bases, and 16 bases lay between the germline ends. Per the germline V gene, CDR1 is KGHSH and CDR2 is LQKENI. CDR3 length: 17 residues. The DNA of the CDR3 is TGTGCCAGCTCACCACCCTTCTGGTACCCGGCAGGAAACACCATATATTTT. Translating gives CASSPPFWYPAGNTIYF.

CDR3 in DNA: TGTGCCTGGAAGAGGGACAGGGCTGGGACTAATGAAAAACTGTTTTTT. It codes for CAWKRDRAGTNEKLFF. This chain joins TRBV30 and TRBJ1-4, with TRBD1 identical over 9 bases. Germline V CDR1 and CDR2: GTSNPN, SVGIG (reference sequence). V gave up 4 bases and J gave up 2 bases; unmatched junction bases: 8. The CDR3 length is 16 residues.

Notes on this clone: At the DNA level, this CDR3 is encoded by other sequences in the same sample as well. V usage is TRBV7-9 and J usage is TRBJ1-1; the D is unclear. The CDR3 contains 13 residues. Germline CDR1 and CDR2: SEHNR and FQNEAQ (reference sequence). The V and J ends lost 1 base and 1 base respectively, with 4 bases between them. The CDR3 reads CASSLGRNTEAFF. In DNA form, the CDR3 reads TGTGCCAGCAGCTTAGGACGGAACACTGAAGCTTTCTTT.

The gene calls are TRBV6-2 or TRBV6-3 and TRBJ1-5, with 7 bases that match TRBD1. Germline V gene data show CDR1 as MNHEY and CDR2 as SVGEGT. With V trimmed by 6 bases and J by 0 bases, 5 bases remained unmatched. This CDR3 comprises 15 residues. The DNA for the CDR3 is TGTGCCAGCAGCTTGGGACAGTATAGCAATCAGCCCCAGCATTTT. Protein: CASSLGQYSNQPQHF.

The chain combines TRBV6-2 or TRBV6-3 with TRBJ1-1, with D tentatively TRBD1 (5 bases). CDR3 length: 14 residues. V dropped 5 bases and J dropped 5 bases, with 15 bases sitting between them. Germline V gene lookup returns CDR1 MNHEY and CDR2 SVGEGT. CDR3 nucleotide sequence: TGTGCCAGCAGTCGCAGTGCAGGGAGAACTGAAGCTTTCTTT. Amino acids: CASSRSAGRTEAFF.

The chain has TRBV4-1 and TRBJ2-7, with a possible D match to TRBD2 (6 bases). Germline CDR1 is MGHRA and CDR2 is YSYEKL. The CDR3 sequence is 13 residues long. V was shortened by 0 bases and J by 6 bases, with 9 bases between the two germline ends. As DNA, the CDR3 is TGCGCCAGCAGCCAAGATACCGGGGGCGAGCAGTACTTC. Translated: CASSQDTGGEQYF.

The genes are TRBV10-3 and TRBJ1-1; D not certain. The CDR3 has 13 residues. Per germline, CDR1 ENHRY and CDR2 SYGVKD. Deletions cut 10 bases from V and 1 base from J, with 13 bases between. The CDR3 sequence is CATTQKPNTEAFF. The CDR3 coding sequence is TGTGCCACCACGCAAAAACCGAACACTGAAGCTTTCTTT.

The chain recombines TRBV5-6 with TRBJ1-1; D gene unclear. The ends were cut back, 0 bases at V and 5 bases at J, with 5 bases in the middle. The CDR3 extends over 12 amino acids. The germline gives CDR1 SGHDT, CDR2 YYEEEE. The chain's CDR3 is CASSLGITEAFF. The DNA of the CDR3 is TGTGCCAGCAGCTTGGGAATAACTGAAGCTTTCTTT.

The genes are TRBV6-2 or TRBV6-3 and TRBJ1-1; D possibly corresponds to TRBD1 (5 bases). With 2 bases removed from V and 0 bases from J, the gap between germline ends came to 13 bases. Per the germline V gene, CDR1 is MNHEY and CDR2 is SVGEGT. The length of the CDR3 is 16 residues. The CDR3 DNA is TGTGCCAGCAGTTACGAGACTCCAGGGATGAACACTGAAGCTTTCTTT. Amino acids: CASSYETPGMNTEAFF.

The CDR3 DNA follows: TGTGCCAGCAGCTTGGTTGATTTTGGCACAGATACGCAGTATTTT. Encoded protein: CASSLVDFGTDTQYF. The chain joins TRBV5-6 to TRBJ2-3; D gene unclear. In germline, CDR1 is SGHDT, CDR2 YYEEEE. V lost 0 bases to trimming and J lost 1 base, with 9 bases between them. The CDR3 consists of 15 residues. Together with reference TRBV5-6 and TRBJ2-3, the CDR3 gives the full variable domain: DAGVTQSPTHLIKTRGQQVTLRCSPKSGHDTVSWYQQALGQGPQFIFQYYEEEERQRGNFPDRFSGHQFPNYSSELNVNALLLGDSALYLCASSLVDFGTDTQYFGPGTRLTVL.

The rearrangement joins TRBV6-1 to TRBJ1-3, with D perhaps TRBD1 (6 bases). There are 13 residues in the CDR3. Germline V gives CDR1 MNHNS, CDR2 SASEGT. Trimming left V 3 bases short and J 4 bases short, with 7 bases between. In DNA form, the CDR3 reads TGTGCCAGCAGTGACGGACAGGGAAACACCATATATTTT. Translated, it gives CASSDGQGNTIYF.

Only one count was recorded for this clone. The genes are TRBV19 and TRBJ2-1; D remains ambiguous. CDR3 size: 13 residues. Germline CDR1 LNHDA, CDR2 SQIVND (reference sequence). V dropped 5 bases and J dropped 2 bases, with 7 bases sitting between them. The CDR3 reads CASSRSAYNEQFF. The CDR3 region has the DNA TGTGCCAGTAGTCGGTCAGCCTACAATGAGCAGTTCTTC.

This clone is a singleton in its sample. This rearrangement joins TRBV4-2 to TRBJ2-7; D perhaps matches TRBD2 (6 bases). The CDR3 runs to 14 residues. Germline V gives CDR1 LGHNA, CDR2 YNFKEQ. Trimming took off 6 bases at V and 5 bases at J, with 17 bases between the two ends. CDR3 sequence (DNA): TGTGCCAGCAGGGAGGCGGGATCTTTGAACGAGCAGTACTTC. Translated: CASREAGSLNEQYF.

The genes are TRBV6-4 and TRBJ2-3, with D tentatively TRBD2 (6 bases). Trimming took 0 bases from V and 11 from J, leaving 12 bases between them. Germline V gene sequence: CDR1 MRHNA, CDR2 SNTAGT. CDR3 length equals 13 residues. Here the CDR3 reads CASSDSTGTEQYF. DNA of the CDR3: TGTGCCAGCAGTGACTCGACCGGGACTGAGCAGTATTTT.

The V call is TRBV11-2, the J call TRBJ2-5, with D maybe TRBD2 (6 bases). CDR1 SGHAT and CDR2 FQNNGV come from the germline V gene. CDR3 length: 16 amino acids. Trimming shortened V by 5 bases and J by 5 bases, and 21 bases separated the two germline ends. This CDR3 is CASSARLGLEGETQYF. The CDR3 nucleotides read TGTGCCAGCAGCGCGCGCCTGGGGCTGGAGGGGGAGACCCAGTACTTC.

V is TRBV2 and J is TRBJ2-3, with D hard to call. V lost 4 bases and J lost 3, with 5 bases in between. Germline V gene sequence: CDR1 SNHLY, CDR2 FYNNEI. CDR3 length: 12 residues. The CDR3 protein is CASSVVTDTQYF. The CDR3 DNA follows: TGTGCCAGCAGTGTAGTAACAGATACGCAGTATTTT.

V usage is TRBV15 and J usage is TRBJ2-1, with D possibly matching TRBD2 (5 bases). Germline CDR1 reads LNHNV; CDR2 reads YYDKDF (reference sequence). This CDR3 has 14 amino acids. V was shortened by 3 bases and J by 4 bases, with 10 bases between the two germline ends. The CDR3 DNA is TGTGCCACCAGCAGGGAACTAGTTTACAATGAGCAGTTCTTC. Encoded protein: CATSRELVYNEQFF.